This TCR beta chain comes out of a study of cytomegalovirus exposure and HLA in healthy donors. General observations from the study: Segments of the TCR beta V type were, in most cases, productive about 90% or about 30% of the time in an earlier analysis. A list of 150 to 200 TCR beta chains associated with cytomegalovirus was given.

In germline, CDR1 is SGHVS, CDR2 FQNEAQ. The trim removed 6 bases at V and 5 bases at J, leaving 10 bases unmatched. This CDR3 has 14 residues. 60 Vbeta and 13 Jbeta primers were used in PCR. In the authors' methods: As a later analysis found, there were 70 million to 90 million unique TCR beta chains, of which around 9.9 million were shared. The repertoire was sequenced with immunoSEQ multiplex PCR; TCRdb's copy has only in-frame clones and lacks some. V and J calls and clone size are copied from that table; D and trimming were computed from the DNA. The sample lists 160,000 or so clones; 79% were seen once. Note on this clone: Its antigen is not known.

This clonotype was obtained from a middle-aged man in good health and CMV-seronegative. This sequence joins TRBV7-8 and TRBJ2-7, with 7 bases fitting TRBD1. Material: PBMCs. The CDR3 region is CASSSRTGLNEQYF. Here the CDR3 DNA reads TGTGCCAGCAGTTCCAGGACAGGTTTGAACGAGCAGTACTTC.